These 11 T cell receptor beta chains came from one sample sequenced in a study of OX40 agonist ivuxolimab in advanced cancers. The table came from immunoSEQ multiplex PCR; TCRdb's copy has only in-frame clones and leaves some out. The sample contains about 50,000 clones, about 82% of which appear only once. The material sequenced was CD4+ or CD8+ T cells sorted from blood, taken in a trial of the OX40 agonist ivuxolimab. All receptors derive from an adult with an advanced solid tumor such as melanoma, head and neck, liver or kidney cancer.

V usage is TRBV11-3 and J usage is TRBJ2-1; 8 bases are a match to TRBD2. The CDR3 runs to 18 residues. V was pared by 5 bases and J by 3 bases, with 15 bases of the junction left unmatched. Germline CDR1 and CDR2: SGHNT and YENEEA. The CDR3: CASSPGWVAGTNYNEQFF. In DNA, the CDR3 is TGTGCCAGCAGCCCAGGATGGGTAGCGGGAACTAACTACAATGAGCAGTTCTTC.

The chain is built from TRBV6-6 and TRBJ1-2; 7 nucleotides agree with TRBD1. This CDR3 has 14 residues. The junction had 5 bases not matched to a gene; V was cut back by 2 bases and J by 5 bases. Germline loops: CDR1 MNHNY, CDR2 SVGAGI (reference sequence). The chain's CDR3 is CASSYRGPVYGYTF. CDR3 sequence (DNA): TGTGCCAGCAGTTACAGGGGGCCGGTATATGGCTACACCTTC.

This chain connects TRBV6-5 to TRBJ2-4; 7 nucleotides match TRBD1. Germline V CDR1 and CDR2: MNHEY, SVGAGI. After removal of 4 bases from V and 0 bases from J, the junction contained 6 bases not matched to a gene. The CDR3 sequence is 16 residues long. CDR3 in amino acids: CASSSDRVLAKNIQYF. CDR3 in DNA: TGTGCCAGCAGTTCAGACAGGGTGCTAGCCAAAAACATTCAGTACTTC.

The chain uses TRBV2 and TRBJ2-4, with D unclear. Germline V lookup: CDR1 SNHLY, CDR2 FYNNEI. The CDR3 contains 15 residues. Deletions cut 3 bases from V and 0 bases from J, with 9 bases between. The DNA for the CDR3 is TGTGCCAGCAGTGATGCGCGTCTAGCCAAAAACATTCAGTACTTC. Amino acids: CASSDARLAKNIQYF.

The rearrangement joins TRBV6-6 to TRBJ1-4, with no clear D. V shed 1 base and J shed 8 bases, with 5 bases lying between them. This CDR3 region has 12 residues. The germline gives CDR1 MNHNY, CDR2 SVGAGI (reference sequence). Written as DNA, the CDR3 is TGTGCCAGCAGTTACTTAGTGGAAAAACTGTTTTTT. Residues: CASSYLVEKLFF.

The rearrangement uses TRBV11-3 and TRBJ2-1; no clear D gene. The CDR3 contains 11 residues. V lost 6 bases and J 7 bases, leaving 7 bases between the germline ends. CDR1 SGHNT and CDR2 YENEEA come from the germline V gene. CDR3 nucleotides: TGTGCCAGCAGTTTCGCGAATGAGCAGTTCTTC. Residues: CASSFANEQFF.

Worth noting for this clone: One junction end disagrees with the germline gene, perhaps due to a read error. The chain carries TRBV6-6 and TRBJ1-5; 8 nucleotides align to TRBD1. Germline CDR1 and CDR2: MNHNY and SVGAGI (reference sequence). CDR3 length: 16 residues. The CDR3 spells CASSPGQGNSNRPQHF. The CDR3 nucleotides read TGTGCCAGCAGTCCCGGACAGGGAAATAGCAATCGGCCCCAGCATTTT.

This chain uses TRBV11-2 with TRBJ1-2; weak D call: TRBD1 (5 bases). Germline V lookup: CDR1 SGHAT, CDR2 FQNNGV. The CDR3 spans 14 residues. V was clipped by 3 bases and J by 8 bases, with 16 bases between them. The CDR3 region is CASSFRPGLSGYTF. The DNA of the CDR3 is TGTGCCAGCAGCTTCCGACCAGGGTTGTCAGGCTACACCTTC.

This clone was seen only once. The rearrangement joins TRBV2 to TRBJ2-7; 9 bases map to TRBD1. This CDR3 region has 12 residues. Germline trimming cut 6 bases from V and 7 bases from J; bases unmatched to any gene: 4. CDR1 and CDR2 (germline): SNHLY, FYNNEI. This CDR3 is CASRRTGEEQYF. The CDR3 nucleotides read TGTGCCAGCAGAAGGACAGGGGAGGAGCAGTACTTC.

This clone occurred a few times. The chain carries TRBV30 and TRBJ1-1; D is unclear. The CDR3 is made up of 13 amino acids. V was cut by 3 bases and J by 1 base, with 9 bases left in between. Germline V CDR1 and CDR2: GTSNPN, SVGIG (reference sequence). In DNA, the CDR3 is TGTGCCTGGAGGCATTTTTCGAACACTGAAGCTTTCTTT. It specifies CAWRHFSNTEAFF.

The rearrangement links TRBV10-3 to TRBJ1-4; D is undetermined. The germline CDR1 and CDR2 sequences are ENHRY and SYGVKD. The V end lost 0 bases, the J end lost 3 bases, and 8 bases lay between the germline ends. This CDR3 comprises 15 residues. CDR3 in DNA: TGTGCCATCAGTGAGTCGACAAACTCTAATGAAAAACTGTTTTTT. Protein sequence: CAISESTNSNEKLFF.